What follows are 30 T cell receptor beta chains derived from one specimen sequenced in a study of response to subunit inactivated influenza vaccine (dated by TCRdb to the late 2010s). The method behind the library was RT-PCR. The run used an Illumina HiSeq 2500. The public reads were reanalyzed by TCRdb: fastp trimming at Q25, MiXCR alignment, in-frame beta chains only. Each entry merges the rows of one CDR3 protein and shows their most common DNA and genes. Recorded for this sample are more than 450,000 distinct CDR3 sequences; over 9% of them occurred a single time. The top ten clones comprise 11% of the sample. Another study also made use of these data, one on T cells expressing NK-cell markers. The second paper states: TCR beta cDNA libraries were prepared using 5'RACE template switching, which introduced a universal primer site and unique molecular identifiers.

The source material was PBMCs from blood, sampled on the day of vaccination. All receptors derive from a man aged 45 to 65 who received an inactivated influenza vaccine. Donor details come from another sample of the same person, matched by shared clones.

This clonotype was seen many times. This sequence joins TRBV28 and TRBJ2-7, with 7 bases aligning to TRBD2. The V gene end was trimmed by 5 bases and the J gene end by 4 bases; junction bases not matched to a gene: 2. This CDR3 spans 12 amino acids. Germline V gene lookup returns CDR1 MDHEN and CDR2 SYDVKM. In DNA, the CDR3 is TGTGCCAGCAGTCGGACTAGGTACGAGCAGTACTTC. Amino acid sequence: CASSRTRYEQYF.

This clonotype was recorded at least ten times. This CDR3 reads CASSPEEGGRTDTQYF. CDR3 DNA sequence: TGCGCCAGCAGCCCGGAAGAGGGAGGGAGGACAGATACGCAGTATTTT. The chain links TRBV5-1 to TRBJ2-3, with TRBD2 identical over 7 bases. V was pared by 4 bases and J by 3 bases, with 11 bases of the junction left unmatched. CDR1 SGHRS and CDR2 YFSETQ come from the germline V gene. This CDR3 region has 16 residues.

The gene calls are TRBV4-2 and TRBJ2-5; D might be TRBD1 or TRBD2, each matching 7 bases. Germline CDR1 and CDR2: LGHNA and YNFKEQ. This CDR3 spans 16 amino acids. Trimming stripped 4 bases from V and 2 bases from J, with 17 bases between. CDR3 in amino acids: CASSPGSQGGQETQYF. The CDR3 coding sequence is TGTGCCAGCAGCCCTGGGTCCCAGGGGGGGCAAGAGACCCAGTACTTC.

This clonotype has more than one count but fewer than ten. J is TRBJ2-5 and V is TRBV12-3 or TRBV12-4; 15 nucleotides match TRBD2. V trimming: 1 base; J trimming: 1 base; junction bases outside the gene matches: 1. The CDR3 runs to 17 residues. DNA of the CDR3: TGTGCCAGCAGTTTAGAGGGACTAGCGGGGGGCCAAGAGACCCAGTACTTC. This gives the protein CASSLEGLAGGQETQYF.

This clonotype was seen ten or more times. The V gene is TRBV2, the J gene TRBJ2-7, with D perhaps given as TRBD1 or TRBD2 (5 bases each). V lost 2 bases, J lost 5 bases, and 16 bases lay in between. CDR3 size: 15 residues. CDR1 SNHLY and CDR2 FYNNEI come from the germline V gene. The DNA of the CDR3 is TGTGCCAGCAGTGAATTGTCTTCCAGAGGGGACGAGCAGTACTTC. Translated: CASSELSSRGDEQYF.

This sequence joins TRBV28 and TRBJ2-7; a possible D gene is TRBD1 (6 bases). The germline gives CDR1 MDHEN, CDR2 SYDVKM. V gave up 2 bases and J gave up 12 bases, with 14 bases separating them. The CDR3 has 12 residues. The CDR3 DNA sequence: TGTGCCAGCAGTTTACTAGGACAGATTATGTACTTC. Its protein is CASSLLGQIMYF.

V is TRBV5-1 and J is TRBJ2-3; a weak D match, TRBD2 (5 bases). Looked up from germline, CDR1 is SGHRS and CDR2 is YFSETQ. The germline V and J ends were trimmed by 4 bases and 6 bases, with 18 bases remaining between them. The CDR3 extends over 15 amino acids. CDR3: CASSPGNGVSDTQYF. CDR3 nucleotide sequence: TGCGCCAGCAGCCCGGGGAATGGGGTTTCGGATACGCAGTATTTT.

This clonotype was found a few times. This chain joins TRBV18 and TRBJ2-3; 9 nucleotides match TRBD1. Germline CDR1 KGHSH, CDR2 LQKENI. The CDR3 consists of 14 residues. V dropped 9 bases and J dropped 4; count of bases not matched to a gene: 8. CDR3 region: CASLRDREADTQYF. The CDR3 region has the DNA TGTGCCAGTCTCCGGGACAGGGAAGCAGATACGCAGTATTTT.

Many counts were recorded for this clonotype. This chain links TRBV28 with TRBJ2-5; tentative D call: TRBD2 (7 bases). The V end lost 5 bases, the J end lost 4 bases, and 17 bases lay between the germline ends. CDR3 length equals 15 residues. Germline CDR1 reads MDHEN; CDR2 reads SYDVKM. CDR3 nucleotide sequence: TGTGCCAGCAGTCTTCAAGGACTAGGGGGAGAGACCCAGTACTTC. Translating it yields CASSLQGLGGETQYF.

This clonotype was counted a few times. CDR3 in DNA: TGTGCCAGCAGTGCTAGCAGTATAGCCAAAAACATTCAGTACTTC. Its translation: CASSASSIAKNIQYF. The V gene is TRBV6-2 or TRBV6-3, the J gene TRBJ2-4; TRBD2 is a possible D gene (5 bases). This CDR3 region has 15 residues. The V gene lost 5 bases and the J gene lost 0 bases, with 11 bases spanning the gap. Germline V gives CDR1 MNHEY, CDR2 SVGEGT.

The V call is TRBV12-3 or TRBV12-4, the J call TRBJ1-5; D is perhaps TRBD1 (6 bases). The CDR3 sequence is 15 residues long. V lost 7 bases, J lost 0 bases, and 13 bases lay in between. The CDR3 DNA follows: TGTGCCAGCACTGGAGGGGGGGCTAGCAATCAGCCCCAGCATTTT. This gives the protein CASTGGGASNQPQHF.

The V call is TRBV5-1, the J call TRBJ1-6; D not certain. CDR3 size: 14 residues. Germline V gene sequence: CDR1 SGHRS, CDR2 YFSETQ. Trimming stripped 4 bases from V and 9 bases from J, with 14 bases between. The CDR3, as DNA: TGCGCCAGCAGCCCACGTGAGGGCAGTTCACCCCTCCACTTT. This codes for CASSPREGSSPLHF. Combining the CDR3 with reference TRBV5-1 and TRBJ1-6 gives the whole variable domain KAGVTQTPRYLIKTRGQQVTLSCSPISGHRSVSWYQQTPGQGLQFLFEYFSETQRNKGNFPGRFSGRQFSNSRSEMNVSTLELGDSALYLCASSPREGSSPLHFGNGTRLTVT.

The V gene is TRBV15, the J gene TRBJ2-5; D might be TRBD2 (5 bases). CDR3 length equals 16 residues. V lost 0 bases to trimming and J lost 5 bases, with 16 bases between them. Germline CDR1 reads LNHNV; CDR2 reads YYDKDF (reference sequence). The DNA of the CDR3 is TGTGCCACCAGCAGAGATCGGTCGAGTGGACTGGAGACCCAGTACTTC. Amino acid sequence: CATSRDRSSGLETQYF.

This clonotype was observed a few times. V is TRBV4-3 and J is TRBJ1-2; the D is unclear. V lost 0 bases to trimming and J lost 8 bases, with 16 bases between them. This CDR3 is built from 15 residues. The V gene's germline CDR1 is LGHNA and CDR2 YSLEER. As DNA, the CDR3 is TGCGCCAGCAGCCAAGAGCGTGGGTTAGGGCAAGGCTACACCTTC. This encodes CASSQERGLGQGYTF.

CDR3 coding DNA: TGCAGTGCTAGATCCGGAAGGGGGGTAGGCACTGAAGCTTTCTTT. Its translation: CSARSGRGVGTEAFF. V usage is TRBV20-1 and J usage is TRBJ1-1; TRBD1 is a possible D gene (6 bases). Germline V gene sequence: CDR1 DFQATT, CDR2 SNEGSKA (reference sequence). The CDR3 contains 15 residues. V gave up 2 bases and J gave up 4 bases, with 17 bases separating them.

This clonotype was detected many times. V usage is TRBV6-1 and J usage is TRBJ2-7; 8 bases are a match to TRBD2. The CDR3 sequence is 15 residues long. J lost 4 bases, V lost 7 bases, and 12 bases had no gene match. In germline, CDR1 is MNHNS, CDR2 SASEGT. The CDR3 DNA reads TGTGCCAGCACTCAGAGCGGGGGTCGATTTTACGAGCAGTACTTC. Protein: CASTQSGGRFYEQYF.

The chain couples TRBV7-9 to TRBJ2-5, with 8 bases lining up with TRBD1. The trim removed 6 bases at V and 5 bases at J, leaving 14 bases unmatched. From germline, CDR1 is SEHNR and CDR2 FQNEAQ (reference sequence). The CDR3 length is 16 residues. The CDR3 coding sequence is TGTGCCAGCAGGACCGAACTGAGGACAGGGTGGGAGACCCAGTACTTC. Translation gives CASRTELRTGWETQYF.

This clonotype has only a few counts. V is TRBV4-3 and J is TRBJ2-1; 10 positions agree with TRBD2. Germline CDR1 reads LGHNA; CDR2 reads YSLEER. The ends lost 0 bases at V and 8 bases at J; junction bases unmatched: 7. The CDR3 has 16 amino acids. The CDR3 loop is CASSQDGTSGTHEQFF. Here the CDR3 DNA reads TGCGCCAGCAGCCAAGATGGTACTAGCGGGACCCATGAGCAGTTCTTC.

This clonotype was detected a few times. CDR3 sequence: CASSKVRDRECRNEQFF. DNA of the CDR3: TGTGCCAGCAGCAAAGTGAGGGACAGGGAATGTAGGAATGAGCAGTTCTTC. The chain combines TRBV21-1 with TRBJ2-1; the DNA was not used to check the table's D call, TRBD1. TRBV21-1 is listed as a pseudogene. The CDR3 is 17 residues long.

This clonotype was recorded a few times. This CDR3 reads CASSLANKETQYF. CDR3 nucleotide sequence: TGCGCCAGCAGCTTGGCGAATAAAGAGACCCAGTACTTC. This rearrangement joins TRBV5-1 to TRBJ2-5; D is uncertain. The V and J ends lost 0 bases and 3 bases respectively, with 6 bases between them. Germline values: CDR1 SGHRS, CDR2 YFSETQ. This CDR3 has 13 residues. Filled out from reference TRBV5-1 and TRBJ2-5, the complete variable domain reads KAGVTQTPRYLIKTRGQQVTLSCSPISGHRSVSWYQQTPGQGLQFLFEYFSETQRNKGNFPGRFSGRQFSNSRSEMNVSTLELGDSALYLCASSLANKETQYFGPGTRLLVL.

V and J are TRBV12-3 or TRBV12-4 and TRBJ1-1; the D is unclear. The CDR3 covers 13 residues. V was shortened by 8 bases and J by 1 base, with 11 bases between the two germline ends. CDR3 DNA sequence: TGTGCCAGCCGCTGGGGAGGGAACACTGAAGCTTTCTTT. This codes for CASRWGGNTEAFF.

In the case of this clonotype: This may stem from a read error, because a much larger clone lies one nucleotide away. The V and J genes are TRBV4-1 and TRBJ2-4; tentative D call: TRBD1 (7 bases). This CDR3 comprises 17 residues. The V gene lost 2 bases and the J gene lost 5 bases, with 19 bases spanning the gap. CDR1 and CDR2 from the germline V gene are MGHRA and YSYEKL. The CDR3 sequence is CASSQLISRRGQNIQYF. For the CDR3, the DNA is TGCGCCAGCAGCCAACTTATTTCCCGGAGGGGGCAAAACATTCAGTACTTC.

The V call is TRBV29-1, the J call TRBJ1-1; no definite D call. The germline V gene has CDR1 SQVTM and CDR2 ANQGSEA. The CDR3 has 14 amino acids. The V and J ends lost 4 bases and 4 bases respectively, with 16 bases between them. CDR3 sequence reads: CSVVGRSSATEAFF. CDR3 DNA: TGCAGCGTTGTTGGCAGGAGCTCGGCCACTGAAGCTTTCTTT. The full variable domain, rest sourced from reference TRBV29-1 and TRBJ1-1, is SAVISQKPSRDICQRGTSLTIQCQVDSQVTMMFWYRQQPGQSLTLIATANQGSEATYESGFVIDKFPISRPNLTFSTLTVSNMSPEDSSIYLCSVVGRSSATEAFFGQGTRLTVV.

This clonotype turned up a few times. The gene calls are TRBV6-1 and TRBJ1-4, with D perhaps TRBD1 (5 bases). Germline V gene sequence: CDR1 MNHNS, CDR2 SASEGT. V lost 5 bases and J 3 bases, leaving 10 bases between the germline ends. CDR3 size: 14 residues. CDR3 DNA sequence: TGTGCCAGCAGTCCCGGACAAGCTAATGAAAAACTGTTTTTT. This translates into CASSPGQANEKLFF.

V and J are TRBV18 and TRBJ1-2; TRBD1 aligns across 7 bases. CDR1 and CDR2 from the germline V gene are KGHSH and LQKENI. The CDR3 is 17 residues long. Losses at the gene ends were 0 bases for V and 0 bases for J; bases not matched to a gene: 7. This CDR3 reads CASSPPPGTEANYGYTF. The DNA of the CDR3 is TGTGCCAGCTCACCACCGCCCGGGACAGAAGCTAACTATGGCTACACCTTC.

This clonotype was seen only a few times. The DNA is omitted, as the CDR3 cannot be located on it reliably, and the CDR3 follows TCRdb's listing. V and J are TRBV21-1 and TRBJ1-6; the table's D gene call, TRBD1, was not cross checked with the DNA. TRBV21-1 is a listed pseudogene. The CDR3 is 18 residues long, counting both termini. The CDR3: CASSKVSLWGQGNSPLHF.

This clonotype occurred many times. The V call is TRBV6-2 or TRBV6-3, the J call TRBJ2-1, with D possibly being TRBD1 (7 bases). This CDR3 spans 12 amino acids. V lost 5 bases to trimming and J lost 9 bases, with 11 bases between them. CDR1 MNHEY and CDR2 SVGEGT come from the germline V gene. The CDR3 here is CASSRQGGEQFF. The CDR3 nucleotides read TGTGCCAGCAGTAGACAGGGAGGTGAGCAGTTCTTC.

The gene calls are TRBV6-5 and TRBJ1-6; D possibly corresponds to TRBD1 (5 bases). This CDR3 spans 15 amino acids. CDR1 is MNHEY, CDR2 SVGAGI, per germline. Between the trimmed V and J ends, which lost 3 bases and 6 bases, there was a span of 12 bases. Here the CDR3 DNA reads TGTGCCAGCAGTTATGGGGGAGTCGGTAATTCACCCCTCCACTTT. This translates into CASSYGGVGNSPLHF.

This clonotype has a handful of counts. The chain employs TRBV15 and TRBJ1-4; no clear D gene. Germline lookup yields CDR1 LNHNV and CDR2 YYDKDF (reference sequence). V lost 0 bases to trimming and J lost 8 bases, with 13 bases between them. CDR3 length: 15 amino acids. The CDR3 DNA reads as TGTGCCACCAGCAGAGATCCAGAAGTACGGGAAAAACTGTTTTTT. It is translated as CATSRDPEVREKLFF.

A few counts support this clonotype. The chain joins TRBV12-3 or TRBV12-4 to TRBJ1-4, with D perhaps matching TRBD1 (6 bases). V gave up 7 bases and J gave up 14 bases, with 26 bases separating them. This CDR3 has 15 amino acids. The CDR3 region has the DNA TGTGCCAGCACCCTTGGGCCGCCAGGGGCGGGCCGGCTGTTTTTT. It is translated as CASTLGPPGAGRLFF.